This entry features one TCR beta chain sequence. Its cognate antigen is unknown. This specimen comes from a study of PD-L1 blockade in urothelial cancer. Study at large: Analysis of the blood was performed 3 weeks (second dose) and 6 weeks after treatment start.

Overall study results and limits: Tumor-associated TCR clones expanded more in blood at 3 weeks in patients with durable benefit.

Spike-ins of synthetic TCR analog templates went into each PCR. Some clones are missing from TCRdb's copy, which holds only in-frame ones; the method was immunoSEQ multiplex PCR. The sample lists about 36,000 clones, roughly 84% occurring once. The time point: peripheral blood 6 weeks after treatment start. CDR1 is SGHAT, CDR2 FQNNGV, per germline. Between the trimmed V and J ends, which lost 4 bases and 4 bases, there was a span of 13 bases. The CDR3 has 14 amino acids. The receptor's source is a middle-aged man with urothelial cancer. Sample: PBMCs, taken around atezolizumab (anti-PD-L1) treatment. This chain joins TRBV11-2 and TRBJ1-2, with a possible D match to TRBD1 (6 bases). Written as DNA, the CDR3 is TGTGCCAGCAGCTCGATTAGGGGGGGCTATGGCTACACCTTC. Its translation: CASSSIRGGYGYTF.